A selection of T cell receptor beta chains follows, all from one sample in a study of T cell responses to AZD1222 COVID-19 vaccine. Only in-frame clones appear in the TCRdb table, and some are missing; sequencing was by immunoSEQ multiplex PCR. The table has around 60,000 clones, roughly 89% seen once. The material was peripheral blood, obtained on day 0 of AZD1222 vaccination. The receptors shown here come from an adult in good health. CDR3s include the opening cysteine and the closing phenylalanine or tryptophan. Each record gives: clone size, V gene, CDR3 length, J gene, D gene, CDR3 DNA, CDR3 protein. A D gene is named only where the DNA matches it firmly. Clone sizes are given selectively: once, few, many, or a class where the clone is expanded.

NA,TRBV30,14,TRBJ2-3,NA,TGTGCCTGGAGTGTGGGGATTAGCACAGATACGCAGTATTTT,CAWSVGISTDTQYF
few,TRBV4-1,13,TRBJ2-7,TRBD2,TGCGCCAGCAGCCAAGATGGAGGACTAGCTCCAACCTTC,CASSQDGGLAPTF
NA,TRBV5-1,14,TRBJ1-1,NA,TGCGCCAGCAGCTTACTGGGGAGGCCTCGGGAAGCTTTCTTT,CASSLLGRPREAFF
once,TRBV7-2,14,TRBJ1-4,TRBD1,TGTGCCAGCAGCTTAGACAGGGGAAATGAAAAACTGTTTTTT,CASSLDRGNEKLFF
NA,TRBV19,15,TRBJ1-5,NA,TGTGCCAGTAGTATCGGGGAAACTAGCAATCAGCCCCAGCATTTT,CASSIGETSNQPQHF
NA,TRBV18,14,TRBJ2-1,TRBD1,TGTGCCAGCTCGACCGGGACAGGGGTTGGAGAGCAGTTCTTC,CASSTGTGVGEQFF
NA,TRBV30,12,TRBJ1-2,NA,TGTGCCTGGACAGATAGTAACTATGGCTACACCTTC,CAWTDSNYGYTF
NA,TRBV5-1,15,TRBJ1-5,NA,TGCGCCAGCAGCTTCTTAGGGGACCTCAATCAGCCCCAGCATTTT,CASSFLGDLNQPQHF
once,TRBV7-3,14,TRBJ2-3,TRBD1,TGTGCCAGCAGCTCTACAGGGGGCCGGGATACGCAGTATTTT,CASSSTGGRDTQYF
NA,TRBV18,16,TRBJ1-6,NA,TGTGCCAGCTCACCCAGCACAGGGATCGGCAATTCACCCCTCCACTTT,CASSPSTGIGNSPLHF
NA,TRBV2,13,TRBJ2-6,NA,TGTGCCACCACGGCTTCTGGGGCCAACGTCCTGACTTTC,CATTASGANVLTF
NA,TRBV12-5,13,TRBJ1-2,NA,TGTGCTAGTGGTTTGGTTAACAGGGATGGCTACACCTTC,CASGLVNRDGYTF
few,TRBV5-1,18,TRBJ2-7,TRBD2,TGCGCCAGCAGCCCCGGGACTAGCGGGGGTTTTAGCTCCTACGAGCAGTACTTC,CASSPGTSGGFSSYEQYF
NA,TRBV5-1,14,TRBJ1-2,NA,TGCGCCAGCAGCTTGGTAAGGGGCGAGGAAGGCTACACCTTC,CASSLVRGEEGYTF
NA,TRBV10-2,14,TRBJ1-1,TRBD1,TGCGCCAGCAGTGAACAGGGGATTAACACTGAAGCTTTCTTT,CASSEQGINTEAFF
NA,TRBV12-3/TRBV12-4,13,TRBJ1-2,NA,TGTGCCAGCAGTCACGGGATCATCTATGGCTACACCTTC,CASSHGIIYGYTF
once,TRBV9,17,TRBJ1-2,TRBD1,TGTGCCAGCAGCGTATGCTGGACAGGTAAACCTAACTATGGCTACACCTTC,CASSVCWTGKPNYGYTF
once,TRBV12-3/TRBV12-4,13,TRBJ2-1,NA,TGTGCCAGCAGTCCCCGGAGATACAATGAGCAGTTCTTC,CASSPRRYNEQFF
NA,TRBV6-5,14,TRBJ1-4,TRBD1,TGTGCCAGCAGTCTCAGACAGGGGGGCGAAAAACTGTTTTTT,CASSLRQGGEKLFF
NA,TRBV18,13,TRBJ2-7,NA,TGTGCCAGTGGGGCCAGCGGTTCCTACGAGCAGTACTTC,CASGASGSYEQYF
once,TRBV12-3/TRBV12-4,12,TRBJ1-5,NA,TGTGCCAGCAAGACAAGCAATCAGCCCCAGCATTTT,CASKTSNQPQHF
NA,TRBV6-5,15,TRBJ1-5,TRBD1,TGTGCCAGCAGCCAGGACAGGGTAAGCAATCAGCCCCAGCATTTT,CASSQDRVSNQPQHF
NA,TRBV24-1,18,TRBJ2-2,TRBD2,TGTGCCACCAGTGATCCATCTAAGACTAGCGGAAAGACCGGGGAGCTGTTTTTT,CATSDPSKTSGKTGELFF
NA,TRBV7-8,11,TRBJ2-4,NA,TGTGCCAGCAGCTCCGCGGACATTCAGTACTTC,CASSSADIQYF
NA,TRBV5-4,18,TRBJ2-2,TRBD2,TGTGCCAGCAGCAAGGGACTAGCGGGGAGTTCGAACACCGGGGAGCTGTTTTTT,CASSKGLAGSSNTGELFF
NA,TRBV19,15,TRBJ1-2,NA,TGTGCCAGTAGTCTTCGACAGACCTCCCATGGGGGCTACACCTTC,CASSLRQTSHGGYTF
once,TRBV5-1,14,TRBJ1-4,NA,TGCGCCAGCAGCTTGATACCAACTAATGAAAAACTGTTTTTT,CASSLIPTNEKLFF
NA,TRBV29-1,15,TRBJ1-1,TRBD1,TGCAGCGGGGACAGGGCTCCCCTAGGGAACACTGAAGCTTTCTTT,CSGDRAPLGNTEAFF
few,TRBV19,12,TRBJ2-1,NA,TGTGCCAGTGCGTCGGGGGGCGGTGAGCAGTTCTTC,CASASGGGEQFF
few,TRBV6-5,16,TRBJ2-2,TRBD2,TGTGCCAGCAGTTTAGCGGGGCCCTCTGAATACGGGGAGCTGTTTTTT,CASSLAGPSEYGELFF
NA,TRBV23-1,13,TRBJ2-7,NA,TGCGCCAGCAACATCAGGGATGGAGACGAGCAGTACTTC,CASNIRDGDEQYF
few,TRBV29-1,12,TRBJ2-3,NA,TGCAGCGTGGATACTAACACAGATACGCAGTATTTT,CSVDTNTDTQYF
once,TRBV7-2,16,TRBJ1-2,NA,TGTGCCAGCAGCACCCTTCCCGGGACAACAGGCTATGGCTACACCTTC,CASSTLPGTTGYGYTF
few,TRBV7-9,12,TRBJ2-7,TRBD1,TGTGCCAGCGACAGGGACTCCTACGAGCAGTACTTC,CASDRDSYEQYF
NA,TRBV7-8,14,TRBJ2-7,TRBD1,TGTGCCAGCAGCCACGGGACAGGCTCCTACGAGCAGTACTTC,CASSHGTGSYEQYF
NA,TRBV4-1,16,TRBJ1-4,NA,TGCGCCAGCAGCCAAGGACCGACAAAGACCTCTGGAAAACTGTTTTTT,CASSQGPTKTSGKLFF
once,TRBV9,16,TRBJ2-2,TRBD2,TGTGCCAGCAGCGCACCCCGCGGGGGGAACACCGGGGAGCTGTTTTTT,CASSAPRGGNTGELFF
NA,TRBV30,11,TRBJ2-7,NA,TGTGCCTGGAGTATCTCGTACGAGCAGTACTTC,CAWSISYEQYF
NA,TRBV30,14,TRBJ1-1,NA,TGTGCCTGGAGTGTGGGGCAGACGAACACTGAAGCTTTCTTT,CAWSVGQTNTEAFF
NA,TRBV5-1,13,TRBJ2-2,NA,TGCGCCAGCAGCGCAGGGGACGGCGGGGAGCTGTTTTTT,CASSAGDGGELFF
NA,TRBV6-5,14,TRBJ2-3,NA,TGTGCCAGCAGAGCGACAGGGAGGACAGATACGCAGTATTTT,CASRATGRTDTQYF
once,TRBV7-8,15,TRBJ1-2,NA,TGTGCCAGCAGCCCCTCCGGGGTCGACAGGCGTAGCTACACCTTC,CASSPSGVDRRSYTF
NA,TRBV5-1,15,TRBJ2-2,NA,TGCGCCAGCAGCTTACAGGGCTCGAACACCGGGGAGCTGTTTTTT,CASSLQGSNTGELFF
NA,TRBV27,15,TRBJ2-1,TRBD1,TGTGCCAGCAGTTTAAGAGGGGGCGGTTGGAATGAGCAGTTCTTC,CASSLRGGGWNEQFF
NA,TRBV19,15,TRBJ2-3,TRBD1,TGTGCCAGTAGTGCCACAGGGGGCAGGACAGATACGCAGTATTTT,CASSATGGRTDTQYF
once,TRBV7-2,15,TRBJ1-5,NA,TGTGCCAGCAGCTCACAGGGACCCGGCAATCAGCCCCAGCATTTT,CASSSQGPGNQPQHF
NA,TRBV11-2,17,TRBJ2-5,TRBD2,TGTGCCAGCAGCCCTCAAGTGGCTAGCGGGTCCCAAGAGACCCAGTACTTC,CASSPQVASGSQETQYF
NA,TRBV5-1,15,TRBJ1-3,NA,TGCGCCAGCAGACTAACCCGGGCTAGTGGAAACACCATATATTTT,CASRLTRASGNTIYF
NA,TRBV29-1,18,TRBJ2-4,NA,TGCAGCGGACGAGGGTGGGGGGACGGTTCAGTGGCCAAAAACATTCAGTACTTC,CSGRGWGDGSVAKNIQYF
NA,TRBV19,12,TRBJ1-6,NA,TGTGCCAGTAGCGACGTTACGACACCCCTCCACTTT,CASSDVTTPLHF
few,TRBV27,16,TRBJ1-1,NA,TGTGCCAGCAGCGGTCGGTCAGGGTTAAGGAACACTGAAGCTTTCTTT,CASSGRSGLRNTEAFF
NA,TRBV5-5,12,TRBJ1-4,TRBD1,TGTGCCAGCAGCTTCAATGACAGGGCATTGTTTTTT,CASSFNDRALFF
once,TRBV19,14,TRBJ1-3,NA,TGTGCCAGTTTAGACATTCTCTCTGGAAACACCATATATTTT,CASLDILSGNTIYF